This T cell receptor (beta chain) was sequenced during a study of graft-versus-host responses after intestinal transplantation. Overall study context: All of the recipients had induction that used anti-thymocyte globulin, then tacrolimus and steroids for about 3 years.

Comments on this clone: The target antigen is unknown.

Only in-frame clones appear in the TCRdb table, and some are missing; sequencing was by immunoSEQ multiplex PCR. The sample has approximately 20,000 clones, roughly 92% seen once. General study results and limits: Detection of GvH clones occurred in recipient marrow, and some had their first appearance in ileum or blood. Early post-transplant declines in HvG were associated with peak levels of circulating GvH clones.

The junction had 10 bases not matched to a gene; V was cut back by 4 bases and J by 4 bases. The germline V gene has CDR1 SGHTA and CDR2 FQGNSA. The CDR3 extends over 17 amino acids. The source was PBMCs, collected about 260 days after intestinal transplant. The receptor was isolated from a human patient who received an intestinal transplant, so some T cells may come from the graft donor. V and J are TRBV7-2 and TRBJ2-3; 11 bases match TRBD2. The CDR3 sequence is CASSSQVLAGGSDTQYF. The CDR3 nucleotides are TGTGCCAGCAGCTCACAGGTTCTAGCGGGGGGTTCAGATACGCAGTATTTT. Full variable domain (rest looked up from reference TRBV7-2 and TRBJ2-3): GAGVSQSPSNKVTEKGKDVELRCDPISGHTALYWYRQSLGQGLEFLIYFQGNSAPDKSGLPSDRFSAERTGGSVSTLTIQRTQQEDSAVYLCASSSQVLAGGSDTQYFGPGTRLTVL.